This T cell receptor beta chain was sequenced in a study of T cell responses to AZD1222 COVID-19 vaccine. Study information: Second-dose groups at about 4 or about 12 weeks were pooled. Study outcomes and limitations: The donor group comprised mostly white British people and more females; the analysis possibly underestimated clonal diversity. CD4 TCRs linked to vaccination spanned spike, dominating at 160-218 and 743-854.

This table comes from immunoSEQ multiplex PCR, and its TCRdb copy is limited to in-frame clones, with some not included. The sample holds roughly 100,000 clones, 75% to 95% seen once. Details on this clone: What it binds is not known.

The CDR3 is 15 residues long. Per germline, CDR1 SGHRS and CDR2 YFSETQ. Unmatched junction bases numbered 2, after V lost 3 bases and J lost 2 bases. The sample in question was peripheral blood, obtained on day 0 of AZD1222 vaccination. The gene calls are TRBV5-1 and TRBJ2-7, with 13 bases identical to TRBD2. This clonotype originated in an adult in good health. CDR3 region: CASSWGTSGTYEQYF. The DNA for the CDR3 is TGCGCCAGCAGCTGGGGGACTAGCGGGACCTACGAGCAGTACTTC.